A single sample gave rise to the 27 T cell receptor beta chains below, sequenced in a study of T-cell reconstitution after alpha-beta-depleted transplantation in children. Unique molecular identifiers tagged the TCRbeta library. TCRdb reprocessed the PCR reads via MiXCR and lists one record per CDR3 protein. The sample consists of around 600,000 distinct CDR3 sequences, roughly 24% of them appearing once. The source material was PBMCs, mostly from graft donor cells, sampled 360 days after TCRalphabeta/CD19-depleted stem cell transplant. The receptors come from a boy under three years old who had a stem cell transplant for acute myeloid leukemia, so the T cells may come from the graft donor.

This sequence joins TRBV25-1 and TRBJ2-2, with D possibly TRBD2 on 6 matching bases. Germline V CDR1 and CDR2: MGHDK, SYGVNS. The CDR3 has 15 amino acids. Trimming removed 4 bases from V and 1 base from J, with 10 bases in between. The CDR3: CASSVGGWNTGELFF. CDR3 bases: TGTGCCAGCAGTGTCGGGGGATGGAACACCGGGGAGCTGTTTTTT.

As concerns this clonotype: No conserved phenylalanine or tryptophan ends this CDR3, so it is likely a read error. It is unclear where the CDR3 begins or ends on the DNA, so no DNA is shown, and the CDR3 is as TCRdb lists it. The chain joins TRBV5-1 to TRBJ1-1. Including both end residues, the CDR3 is 11 amino acids long. Germline CDR1 SGHRS, CDR2 YFSETQ. The CDR3 sequence: CASSLAGEVHL.

This chain uses TRBV5-1 with TRBJ2-2; D possibly corresponds to TRBD2 (6 bases). Trimming removed 4 bases at V and 9 bases at J, with 16 bases between. The CDR3 is 14 residues long. Per the germline V gene, CDR1 is SGHRS and CDR2 is YFSETQ. In DNA form, the CDR3 reads TGCGCCAGCAGCCCCTACGGGAGCCAAAGGGAGCTGTTTTTT. Its protein product is CASSPYGSQRELFF.

This clonotype was picked up many times. The J gene is TRBJ1-1, the V gene TRBV15; D gene ambiguous. CDR1 is LNHNV, CDR2 YYDKDF, per germline (reference sequence). Trimming took 5 bases from V and 0 from J, leaving 10 bases between them. This CDR3 region has 14 residues. This CDR3 is CATSPPGVNTEAFF. The CDR3 DNA reads TGTGCCACCAGCCCTCCCGGGGTGAACACTGAAGCTTTCTTT. Combining the CDR3 with reference TRBV15 and TRBJ1-1 gives the whole variable domain DAMVIQNPRYQVTQFGKPVTLSCSQTLNHNVMYWYQQKSSQAPKLLFHYYDKDFNNEADTPDNFQSRRPNTSFCFLDIRSPGLGDTAMYLCATSPPGVNTEAFFGQGTRLTVV.

In its sample, this clonotype was seen many times. The chain joins TRBV6-2 or TRBV6-3 to TRBJ2-1; D is unresolved. This CDR3 region has 12 residues. CDR1 and CDR2 from the germline V gene are MNHEY and SVGEGT. Between the trimmed V and J ends, which lost 2 bases and 8 bases, there was a span of 7 bases. In DNA, the CDR3 is TGTGCCAGCAGTTACCCGCGTGATGAGCAGTTCTTC. Translating it yields CASSYPRDEQFF.

The J gene is TRBJ1-2, the V gene TRBV29-1; D is uncertain. The V and J ends lost 2 bases and 5 bases respectively, with 0 bases between them. The CDR3 sequence is 9 residues long. Germline V gives CDR1 SQVTM, CDR2 ANQGSEA. The CDR3 DNA sequence: TGCAGCGTTGAATATGGCTACACCTTC. Its protein product is CSVEYGYTF.

This chain joins TRBV28 and TRBJ2-3; D unresolved. Looked up from germline, CDR1 is MDHEN and CDR2 is SYDVKM. V lost 8 bases and J 5 bases, leaving 23 bases between the germline ends. CDR3 length: 16 amino acids. The DNA for the CDR3 is TGTGCCAGCCGCTTAGGCCCCGGGTTCGCTGAAGATACGCAGTATTTT. This sequence encodes CASRLGPGFAEDTQYF. Supplemented by reference TRBV28 and TRBJ2-3, the full variable domain reads DVKVTQSSRYLVKRTGEKVFLECVQDMDHENMFWYRQDPGLGLRLIYFSYDVKMKEKGDIPEGYSVSREKKERFSLILESASTNQTSMYLCASRLGPGFAEDTQYFGPGTRLTVL.

This chain uses TRBV12-3 or TRBV12-4 with TRBJ2-7, with D perhaps assigned TRBD1 or TRBD2 (5 bases each). This CDR3 spans 13 amino acids. V was pared by 8 bases and J by 0 bases, with 11 bases between. The CDR3 DNA sequence: TGTGCCAGCGGGACCCAGTACTCCTACGAGCAGTACTTC. It yields the protein CASGTQYSYEQYF.

This clonotype was recorded many times. This rearrangement joins TRBV29-1 to TRBJ1-1; D gene unclear. The CDR3 covers 11 residues. V lost 3 bases, J lost 1 base, and 3 bases lay in between. Germline-derived CDR1 and CDR2 are SQVTM and ANQGSEA. CDR3 bases: TGCAGCGTTGAGTCGAACACTGAAGCTTTCTTT. Translation: CSVESNTEAFF.

In this sample, this clonotype turned up many times. V gene TRBV2 combines with J gene TRBJ2-3, with D perhaps matching TRBD1 or TRBD2 (5 bases each). CDR1 is SNHLY and CDR2 is FYNNEI in the germline V gene. The ends were cut back, 6 bases at V and 4 bases at J, with 20 bases in the middle. The CDR3 is 16 residues long. The CDR3 here is CASRPTPGPQADTQYF. The CDR3 coding sequence is TGTGCCAGCAGGCCAACGCCGGGACCCCAGGCAGATACGCAGTATTTT.

The chain carries TRBV20-1 and TRBJ2-3; D gene unclear. V lost 3 bases and J lost 5, with 9 bases in between. The CDR3 is 12 amino acids. Germline values: CDR1 DFQATT, CDR2 SNEGSKA (reference sequence). CDR3 sequence: CSASQALDTQYF. The CDR3 region has the DNA TGCAGTGCTAGTCAGGCTTTAGATACGCAGTATTTT.

The rearrangement uses TRBV29-1 and TRBJ1-2; 9 bases fit TRBD1. This CDR3 has 14 residues. Germline CDR1 reads SQVTM; CDR2 reads ANQGSEA. Trimming removed 3 bases from V and 5 bases from J; junction bases left unmatched: 7. The CDR3 loop is CSVDGQGKMYGYTF. The CDR3, as DNA: TGCAGCGTTGACGGACAGGGGAAGATGTATGGCTACACCTTC.

This clonotype was recorded many times. The V and J genes are TRBV5-1 and TRBJ2-1; D perhaps matches TRBD2 (5 bases). The V gene lost 0 bases and the J gene lost 15 bases, with 13 bases spanning the gap. There are 12 residues in the CDR3. CDR1 SGHRS and CDR2 YFSETQ come from the germline V gene. The CDR3 protein is CASSLDPGMWFF. The CDR3 DNA sequence: TGCGCCAGCAGCTTGGACCCGGGGATGTGGTTCTTC.

The J gene is TRBJ2-7, the V gene TRBV19; D gene unclear. Trimming cost V 2 bases and J 2 bases, with 13 bases left between them. Germline CDR1 and CDR2: LNHDA and SQIVND (reference sequence). The CDR3 is 15 residues long. The CDR3 region has the DNA TGTGCCAGTAGTATAATTTGGAAGCACCCCTACGAGCAGTACTTC. Translating it yields CASSIIWKHPYEQYF.

The chain combines TRBV6-5 with TRBJ1-6, with 9 bases aligning to TRBD1. This CDR3 is 16 amino acids long. Germline V gene lookup returns CDR1 MNHEY and CDR2 SVGAGI. With 0 bases clipped from V and 10 bases from J, the junction kept 7 bases outside the gene matches. CDR3 amino acids: CASSYSRTGAYSPLHF. The CDR3 DNA reads TGTGCCAGCAGTTACTCGAGGACAGGGGCCTACTCACCCCTCCACTTT.

The chain employs TRBV2 and TRBJ2-7, with 12 bases aligning to TRBD1. The CDR3 has 16 residues. Germline V gives CDR1 SNHLY, CDR2 FYNNEI. The V and J ends lost 2 bases and 7 bases, in that order; junction bases with no gene match: 9. CDR3 nucleotides: TGTGCCAGCAGTGAATTCCGGGACAGGGGGCGAGGGGAGCAGTACGTC. Translating it yields CASSEFRDRGRGEQYV.

This chain joins TRBV29-1 and TRBJ2-2; 9 bases are shared with TRBD1. Germline CDR1 is SQVTM and CDR2 is ANQGSEA. CDR3 size: 14 residues. With V trimmed by 7 bases and J by 3 bases, 6 bases remained unmatched. The CDR3 DNA reads as TGCAGCGCACAGGGGGCGCGGGACACCGGGGAGCTGTTTTTT. Amino acid sequence: CSAQGARDTGELFF.

In this sample, this clonotype turned up a few times. CDR3 sequence: CSAREGGGRQPQHF. For the CDR3, the DNA is TGCAGTGCTAGAGAGGGCGGGGGTCGACAGCCCCAGCATTTT. The J gene is TRBJ1-5, the V gene TRBV20-1, with a possible D match to TRBD1 (5 bases). The CDR3 totals 14 residues. CDR1 is DFQATT and CDR2 is SNEGSKA in the germline V gene (reference sequence). Trimming shortened V by 0 bases and J by 7 bases, and 13 bases separated the two germline ends.

This clonotype was counted at least ten times. The V call is TRBV20-1, the J call TRBJ2-7; 7 bases map to TRBD1. Per the germline V gene, CDR1 is DFQATT and CDR2 is SNEGSKA (reference sequence). This CDR3 region has 14 residues. V dropped 6 bases and J dropped 3; count of bases not matched to a gene: 11. This CDR3 is CSARNRDSDYEQYV. In nucleotides, the CDR3 is TGCAGTGCCCGCAACCGGGACAGCGACTACGAGCAGTACGTC.

This clonotype appeared a single time. CDR3 bases: TGTGCCAGCAGCGCAGACAGGGGGCAAGCTTTCTTT. Translation: CASSADRGQAFF. The chain uses TRBV7-2 and TRBJ1-1, with 10 bases fitting TRBD1. V dropped 5 bases and J dropped 9; count of bases not matched to a gene: 3. The CDR3 is 12 residues long. Germline loops: CDR1 SGHTA, CDR2 FQGNSA.

This clonotype turned up a few times. The rearrangement joins TRBV7-6 to TRBJ2-3; weak D call: TRBD1 (5 bases). Germline V lookup: CDR1 SGHVS, CDR2 FNYEAQ. Trimming removed 5 bases at V and 2 bases at J, with 17 bases between. CDR3 length equals 16 residues. This CDR3 reads CASSLQGATITDTQYF. The DNA of the CDR3 is TGTGCCAGCAGCCTGCAAGGGGCGACCATCACAGATACGCAGTATTTT.

The chain has TRBV6-5 and TRBJ2-5; D not certain. The germline CDR1 and CDR2 sequences are MNHEY and SVGAGI. V was shortened by 0 bases and J by 0 bases, with 8 bases between the two germline ends. The CDR3 extends over 15 amino acids. DNA of the CDR3: TGTGCCAGCAGTTACTCGAGGTGGTACCAAGAGACCCAGTACTTC. Translated, it gives CASSYSRWYQETQYF.

The chain recombines TRBV20-1 with TRBJ2-1; either TRBD1 or TRBD2 may fit D (6 bases each). Germline loops: CDR1 DFQATT, CDR2 SNEGSKA (reference sequence). The CDR3 is 16 amino acids. V was pared by 3 bases and J by 1 base, with 16 bases between. CDR3 bases: TGCAGTGCTAGGGGGGGCCAGACCGCGTCCTACAATGAGCAGTTCTTC. It is translated as CSARGGQTASYNEQFF.

The chain employs TRBV7-9 and TRBJ2-3; D is ambiguous. Looked up from germline, CDR1 is SEHNR and CDR2 is FQNEAQ (reference sequence). The CDR3 covers 14 residues. Deletions cut 1 base from V and 7 bases from J, with 12 bases between. CDR3 sequence: CASSLGSVPHTQYF. CDR3 DNA sequence: TGTGCCAGCAGCTTAGGGAGCGTGCCTCATACGCAGTATTTT.

The sample holds a few counts of this clonotype. The chain couples TRBV18 to TRBJ2-7; 7 nucleotides match TRBD1. J lost 5 bases, V lost 8 bases, and 9 bases had no gene match. The CDR3 runs to 13 residues. From germline, CDR1 is KGHSH and CDR2 LQKENI. The CDR3 region has the DNA TGTGCCAGCCAGACAGGGCGAAAGGACGAGCAGTACTTC. This codes for CASQTGRKDEQYF.

This clonotype was observed at least ten times. The genes are TRBV12-3 or TRBV12-4 and TRBJ2-1; D gene uncertain. Trimming cost V 6 bases and J 6 bases, with 12 bases left between them. CDR3 length: 13 residues. The CDR3 bases are TGTGCCAGCAGATCCCTTGCCGCCAATGAGCAGTTCTTC. Its translation: CASRSLAANEQFF.

This clonotype has a count of ten or more. CDR3 region: CASSPLTGAKFGNTIYF. For the CDR3, the DNA is TGTGCCAGCAGCCCGTTGACAGGGGCGAAGTTCGGAAACACCATATATTTT. V is TRBV7-6 and J is TRBJ1-3; 8 nucleotides line up with TRBD1. CDR1 is SGHVS and CDR2 is FNYEAQ in the germline V gene. The V gene end was trimmed by 5 bases and the J gene end by 4 bases; junction bases not matched to a gene: 13. CDR3 length equals 17 residues.